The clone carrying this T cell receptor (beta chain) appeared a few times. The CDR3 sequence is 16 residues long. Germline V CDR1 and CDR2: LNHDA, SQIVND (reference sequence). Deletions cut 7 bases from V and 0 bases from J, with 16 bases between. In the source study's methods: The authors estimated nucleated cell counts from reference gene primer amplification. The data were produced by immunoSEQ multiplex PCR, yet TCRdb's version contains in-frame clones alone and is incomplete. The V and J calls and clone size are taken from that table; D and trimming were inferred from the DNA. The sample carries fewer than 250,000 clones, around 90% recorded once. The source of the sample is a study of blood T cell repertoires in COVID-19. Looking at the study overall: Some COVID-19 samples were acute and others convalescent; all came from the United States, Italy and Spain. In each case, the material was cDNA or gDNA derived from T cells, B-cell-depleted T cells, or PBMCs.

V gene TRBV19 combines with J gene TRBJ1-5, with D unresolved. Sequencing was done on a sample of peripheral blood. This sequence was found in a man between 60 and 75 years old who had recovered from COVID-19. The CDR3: CASIEAGEASNQPQHF. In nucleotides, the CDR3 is TGTGCCAGTATTGAAGCCGGAGAGGCTAGCAATCAGCCCCAGCATTTT.